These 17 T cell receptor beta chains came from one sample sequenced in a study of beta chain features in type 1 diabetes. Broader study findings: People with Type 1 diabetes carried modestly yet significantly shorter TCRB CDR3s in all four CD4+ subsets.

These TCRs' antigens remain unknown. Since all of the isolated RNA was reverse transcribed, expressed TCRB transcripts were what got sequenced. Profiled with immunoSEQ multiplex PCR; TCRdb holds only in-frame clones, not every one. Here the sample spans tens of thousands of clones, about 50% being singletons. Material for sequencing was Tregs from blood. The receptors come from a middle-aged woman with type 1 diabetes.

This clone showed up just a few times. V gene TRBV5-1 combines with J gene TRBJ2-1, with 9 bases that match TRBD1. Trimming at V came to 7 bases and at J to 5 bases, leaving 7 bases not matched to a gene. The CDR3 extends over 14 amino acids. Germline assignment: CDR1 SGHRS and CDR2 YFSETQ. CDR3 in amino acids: CASRGTGSNNEQFF. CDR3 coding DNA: TGCGCCAGCCGCGGGACAGGGAGTAACAATGAGCAGTTCTTC.

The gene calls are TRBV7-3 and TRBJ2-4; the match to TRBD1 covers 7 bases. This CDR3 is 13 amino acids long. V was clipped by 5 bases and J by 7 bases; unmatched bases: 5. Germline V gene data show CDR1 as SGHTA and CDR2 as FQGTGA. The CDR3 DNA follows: TGTGCCAGCAGCATCGACAGGGCGAACATTCAGTACTTC. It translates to CASSIDRANIQYF. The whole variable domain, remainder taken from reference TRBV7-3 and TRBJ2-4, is GAGVSQTPSNKVTEKGKYVELRCDPISGHTALYWYRQSLGQGPEFLIYFQGTGAADDSGLPNDRFFAVRPEGSVSTLKIQRTERGDSAVYLCASSIDRANIQYFGAGTRLSVL.

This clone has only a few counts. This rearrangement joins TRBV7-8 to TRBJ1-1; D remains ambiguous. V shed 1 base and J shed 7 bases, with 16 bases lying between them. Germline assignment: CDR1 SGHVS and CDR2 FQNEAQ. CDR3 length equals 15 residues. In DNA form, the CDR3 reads TGTGCCAGCAGCTTAGGAGTTTCAGAGGTTGATGAAGCTTTCTTT. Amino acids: CASSLGVSEVDEAFF.

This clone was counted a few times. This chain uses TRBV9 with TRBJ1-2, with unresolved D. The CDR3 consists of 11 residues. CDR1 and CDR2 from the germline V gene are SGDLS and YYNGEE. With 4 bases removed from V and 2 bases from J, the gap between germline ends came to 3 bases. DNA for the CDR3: TGTGCCAGCAGCCAGAACTATGGCTACACCTTC. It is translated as CASSQNYGYTF.

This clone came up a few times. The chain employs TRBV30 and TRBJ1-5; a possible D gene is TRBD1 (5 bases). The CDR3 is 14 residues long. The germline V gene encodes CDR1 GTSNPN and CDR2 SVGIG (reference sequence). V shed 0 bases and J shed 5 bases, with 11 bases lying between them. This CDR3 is CAWSVGADYQPQHF. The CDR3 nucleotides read TGTGCCTGGAGTGTAGGGGCTGATTATCAGCCCCAGCATTTT.

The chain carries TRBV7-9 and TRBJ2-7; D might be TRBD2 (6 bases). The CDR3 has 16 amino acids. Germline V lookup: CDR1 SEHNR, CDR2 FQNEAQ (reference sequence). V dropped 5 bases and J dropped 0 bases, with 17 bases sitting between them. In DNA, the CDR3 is TGTGCCAGCAGCACCGGGAGTGCAGCGAGCTCCTACGAGCAGTACTTC. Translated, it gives CASSTGSAASSYEQYF.

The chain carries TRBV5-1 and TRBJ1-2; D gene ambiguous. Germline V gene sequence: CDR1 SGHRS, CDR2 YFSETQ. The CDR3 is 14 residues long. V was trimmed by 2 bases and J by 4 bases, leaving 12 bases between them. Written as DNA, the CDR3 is TGCGCCAGCAGCTTAGAACCCAACTCCTATGGCTACACCTTC. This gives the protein CASSLEPNSYGYTF.

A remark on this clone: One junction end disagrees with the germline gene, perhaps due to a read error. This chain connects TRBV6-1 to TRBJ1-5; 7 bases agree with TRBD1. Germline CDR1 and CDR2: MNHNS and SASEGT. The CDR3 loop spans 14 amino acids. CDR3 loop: CASREGGRDQPQHF. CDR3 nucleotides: TGTGCCAGCAGAGAAGGGGGCAGGGATCAGCCCCAGCATTTT.

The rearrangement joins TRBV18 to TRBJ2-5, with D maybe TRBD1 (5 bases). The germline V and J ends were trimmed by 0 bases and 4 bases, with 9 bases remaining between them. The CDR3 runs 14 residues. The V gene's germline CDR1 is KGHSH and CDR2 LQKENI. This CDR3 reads CASSPPGPRETQYF. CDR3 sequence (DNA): TGTGCCAGCTCACCACCGGGGCCGAGAGAGACCCAGTACTTC.

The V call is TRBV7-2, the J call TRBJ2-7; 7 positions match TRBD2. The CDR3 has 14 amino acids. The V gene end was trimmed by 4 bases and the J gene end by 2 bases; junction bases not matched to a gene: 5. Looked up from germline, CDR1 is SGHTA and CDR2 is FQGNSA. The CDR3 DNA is TGTGCCAGCAGCTGGGACTATTCCACCTACGAGCAGTACTTC. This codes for CASSWDYSTYEQYF.

As DNA, the CDR3 is TGTGCCAGCAGCTCGACAGATAGATATAATTCACCCCTCCACTTT. Protein: CASSSTDRYNSPLHF. The rearrangement links TRBV7-2 to TRBJ1-6, with TRBD1 as a possible D gene (5 bases). Germline CDR1 reads SGHTA; CDR2 reads FQGNSA. V lost 4 bases, J lost 4 bases, and 11 bases lay in between. The CDR3 runs to 15 residues. The variable domain in full, completed from reference TRBV7-2 and TRBJ1-6, reads GAGVSQSPSNKVTEKGKDVELRCDPISGHTALYWYRQSLGQGLEFLIYFQGNSAPDKSGLPSDRFSAERTGGSVSTLTIQRTQQEDSAVYLCASSSTDRYNSPLHFGNGTRLTVT.

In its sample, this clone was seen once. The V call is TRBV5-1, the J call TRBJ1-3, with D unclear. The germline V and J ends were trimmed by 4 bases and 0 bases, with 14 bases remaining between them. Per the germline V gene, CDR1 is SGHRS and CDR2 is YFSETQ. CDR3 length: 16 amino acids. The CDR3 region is CASSRSRPDSGNTIYF. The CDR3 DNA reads TGCGCCAGCAGCAGGAGTAGACCGGACTCTGGAAACACCATATATTTT.

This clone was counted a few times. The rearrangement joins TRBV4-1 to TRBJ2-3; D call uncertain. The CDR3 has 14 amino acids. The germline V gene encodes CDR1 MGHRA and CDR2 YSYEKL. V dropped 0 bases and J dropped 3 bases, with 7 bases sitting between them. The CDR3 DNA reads TGCGCCAGCAGCCAAGATCCAGGAACAGATACGCAGTATTTT. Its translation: CASSQDPGTDTQYF.

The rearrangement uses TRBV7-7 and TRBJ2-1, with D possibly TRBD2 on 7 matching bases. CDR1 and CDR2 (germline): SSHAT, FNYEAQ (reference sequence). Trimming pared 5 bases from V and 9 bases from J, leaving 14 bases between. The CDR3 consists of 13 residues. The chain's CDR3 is CASSLGGPSEQFF. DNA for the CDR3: TGTGCCAGCAGCCTCGGGGGGCCCAGTGAGCAGTTCTTC.

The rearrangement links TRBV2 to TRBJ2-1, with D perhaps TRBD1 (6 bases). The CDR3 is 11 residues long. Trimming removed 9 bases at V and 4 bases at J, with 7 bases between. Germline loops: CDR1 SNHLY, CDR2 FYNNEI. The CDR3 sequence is CASTGYNEQFF. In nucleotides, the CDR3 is TGTGCCAGTACAGGGTACAATGAGCAGTTCTTC.

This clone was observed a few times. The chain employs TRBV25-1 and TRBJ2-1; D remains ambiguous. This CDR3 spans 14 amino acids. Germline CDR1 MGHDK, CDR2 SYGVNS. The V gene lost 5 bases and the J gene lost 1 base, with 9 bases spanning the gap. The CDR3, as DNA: TGTGCCAGCAGTCCTGAACAATCCTACAATGAGCAGTTCTTC. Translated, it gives CASSPEQSYNEQFF.

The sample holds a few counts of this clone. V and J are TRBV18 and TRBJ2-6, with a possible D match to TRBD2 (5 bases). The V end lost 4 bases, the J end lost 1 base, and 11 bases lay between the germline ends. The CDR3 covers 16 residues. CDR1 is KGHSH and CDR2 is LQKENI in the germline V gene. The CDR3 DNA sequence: TGTGCCAGCTCACGGAGGTCTAGGTCTGGGGCCAACGTCCTGACTTTC. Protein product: CASSRRSRSGANVLTF.